This T cell receptor (beta chain) was profiled in a study of regulatory T cells in long-lasting Graves disease. With iRepertoire HTBI primers and Arm-PCR of CDR3 regions, TCR beta libraries were built. TCRdb redid the calling of the multiplex PCR reads with MiXCR, one entry per CDR3 protein. The sample carries hundreds of thousands of distinct CDR3 sequences, roughly 23% recorded once. Trimming cost V 4 bases and J 6 bases; bases outside gene matches: 3. The germline CDR1 and CDR2 sequences are MDHEN and SYDVKM. There are 13 residues in the CDR3. This sample's time point: persistent/refractory GD, antithyroid drugs over 5 years with positive TRAb. Extracted RNA from PBMCs served as the source of the TCR library. Patients came from an endocrinology department in Xi'an, China. This clonotype was seen many times. Antigen specificity is unknown. Study-level points and caveats: The study found TRBV28, TRBJ1-2 and TRBJ2-5 favored in persistent disease. Persistent Graves' patients showed less TCR diversity than newly diagnosed patients showed. New patients shared fewer public clonotypes (roughly 1,000) than persistent patients did (approximately 2,700).

The receptor was derived from a female donor with Graves disease. The rearrangement uses TRBV28 and TRBJ2-1; 7 nucleotides line up with TRBD1. Sample: peripheral blood mononuclear cells (PBMCs), taken when the disease was refractory, from a patient treated with antithyroid drugs. The CDR3 nucleotides read TGTGCCAGCAGTTCGACAGGGACCAATGAGCAGTTCTTC. Translation: CASSSTGTNEQFF.